Listed here are 32 T cell receptor beta chains from one sample, sequenced in a study of blood T cell repertoires in COVID-19. Clones were read by immunoSEQ multiplex PCR, and TCRdb kept only the in-frame ones, dropping some. The sample lists about 160,000 clones; roughly 84% were seen once. The sequencing sample was made of peripheral blood. The source is an elderly woman with active or convalescent COVID-19.

The gene calls are TRBV27 and TRBJ1-4, with a possible D match to TRBD1 (6 bases). Trimming took 2 bases from V and 6 from J, leaving 13 bases between them. The CDR3 length is 15 residues. Per the germline V gene, CDR1 is MNHEY and CDR2 is SMNVEV (reference sequence). The CDR3 is CASSLQGWGDEKLFF. The CDR3 DNA is TGTGCCAGCAGTTTACAGGGGTGGGGAGATGAAAAACTGTTTTTT.

This clone has just one count. CDR3 sequence: CASSISWSSYEQYF. CDR3 coding DNA: TGTGCCAGTAGTATATCGTGGAGCTCCTACGAGCAGTACTTC. The V gene is TRBV19, the J gene TRBJ2-7; D is ambiguous. The CDR3 length is 14 residues. The ends were cut back, 2 bases at V and 0 bases at J, with 8 bases in the middle. The germline V gene has CDR1 LNHDA and CDR2 SQIVND (reference sequence). The whole variable domain, remainder taken from reference TRBV19 and TRBJ2-7, is DGGITQSPKYLFRKEGQNVTLSCEQNLNHDAMYWYRQDPGQGLRLIYYSQIVNDFQKGDIAEGYSVSREKKESFPLTVTSAQKNPTAFYLCASSISWSSYEQYFGPGTRLTVT.

This clone was detected a few times. This chain uses TRBV25-1 with TRBJ1-5; TRBD1 is a possible D gene (6 bases). This CDR3 is 16 amino acids long. Germline CDR1 MGHDK, CDR2 SYGVNS. The V end was cut by 1 base, the J end by 4 bases, with 14 bases between. The CDR3 loop is CASSEWGTPNNQPQHF. CDR3 DNA: TGTGCCAGCAGTGAATGGGGGACACCCAATAATCAGCCCCAGCATTTT.

This chain links TRBV9 with TRBJ1-2, with TRBD1 matching 7 bases. The CDR3 has 15 residues. CDR1 is SGDLS and CDR2 is YYNGEE in the germline V gene. The trim removed 0 bases at V and 1 base at J, leaving 3 bases unmatched. CDR3 nucleotide sequence: TGTGCCAGCAGCGTAGGGGCAGGGGGTAACTATGGCTACACCTTC. As protein: CASSVGAGGNYGYTF.

The V gene is TRBV7-9, the J gene TRBJ2-1, with D uncertain. The CDR3 is 13 residues long. The V gene lost 5 bases and the J gene lost 4 bases, with 9 bases spanning the gap. The V gene's germline CDR1 is SEHNR and CDR2 FQNEAQ (reference sequence). The DNA for the CDR3 is TGTGCCAGCAGCCCCCCTGTTTACAATGAGCAGTTCTTC. It translates to CASSPPVYNEQFF.

The CDR3 spells CAWGHLQGAGELFF. The CDR3 DNA reads as TGTGCCTGGGGCCACCTACAGGGGGCCGGGGAGCTGTTTTTT. This chain links TRBV30 with TRBJ2-2, with 8 nucleotides matching TRBD1. The junction had 8 bases not matched to a gene; V was cut back by 5 bases and J by 6 bases. Germline CDR1 GTSNPN, CDR2 SVGIG (reference sequence). The CDR3 runs 14 residues.

The V gene is TRBV28, the J gene TRBJ2-7; 11 bases align to TRBD1. The CDR3 is made up of 16 amino acids. Germline loops: CDR1 MDHEN, CDR2 SYDVKM. J gave up 2 bases and V 0 bases, and 3 bases lay outside the gene matches. The CDR3 DNA sequence: TGTGCCAGCAGTTTATGGGGGACAGGGGGGACCTACGAGCAGTACTTC. Translated: CASSLWGTGGTYEQYF.

The chain has TRBV28 and TRBJ2-7; TRBD2 is a possible D gene (6 bases). Trimming shortened V by 1 base and J by 7 bases, and 14 bases separated the two germline ends. The CDR3 has 14 residues. Germline V CDR1 and CDR2: MDHEN, SYDVKM. The CDR3 DNA is TGTGCCAGCAGTTTATCCCGCAGGGCGGGGGAGCAGTACTTC. Residues: CASSLSRRAGEQYF. Combining the CDR3 with reference TRBV28 and TRBJ2-7 gives the whole variable domain DVKVTQSSRYLVKRTGEKVFLECVQDMDHENMFWYRQDPGLGLRLIYFSYDVKMKEKGDIPEGYSVSREKKERFSLILESASTNQTSMYLCASSLSRRAGEQYFGPGTRLTVT.

The chain is built from TRBV7-8 and TRBJ2-3, with 12 bases fitting TRBD2. The CDR3 has 16 residues. Germline trimming cut 6 bases from V and 8 bases from J; bases unmatched to any gene: 12. CDR1 SGHVS and CDR2 FQNEAQ come from the germline V gene. The CDR3 loop is CASSQRGGLAGATQYF. CDR3 DNA sequence: TGTGCCAGCAGTCAACGGGGGGGACTAGCGGGTGCTACGCAGTATTTT.

This clone was observed a handful of times. The V call is TRBV28, the J call TRBJ1-5; D is unresolved. CDR1 MDHEN and CDR2 SYDVKM come from the germline V gene. V was cut by 6 bases and J by 6 bases, with 9 bases left in between. The CDR3 is made up of 12 amino acids. For the CDR3, the DNA is TGTGCCAGCAGGGGTCCGGGTCAGCCCCAGCATTTT. Translating gives CASRGPGQPQHF. The complete variable domain, with remaining parts taken from reference TRBV28 and TRBJ1-5, reads DVKVTQSSRYLVKRTGEKVFLECVQDMDHENMFWYRQDPGLGLRLIYFSYDVKMKEKGDIPEGYSVSREKKERFSLILESASTNQTSMYLCASRGPGQPQHFGDGTRLSIL.

This clone appeared a single time. The chain has TRBV5-1 and TRBJ2-3; 7 bases fit TRBD1. V lost 6 bases, J lost 3 bases, and 4 bases stayed unmatched. This CDR3 is built from 13 residues. The germline V gene has CDR1 SGHRS and CDR2 YFSETQ. CDR3 protein: CASTEGATDTQYF. In DNA form, the CDR3 reads TGCGCCAGCACCGAGGGGGCGACAGATACGCAGTATTTT.

The chain has TRBV9 and TRBJ1-2; 7 nucleotides agree with TRBD1. Germline values: CDR1 SGDLS, CDR2 YYNGEE. Losses at the gene ends were 3 bases for V and 8 bases for J; bases not matched to a gene: 7. The CDR3 totals 13 residues. The CDR3 loop is CASSDRGFLGYTF. The CDR3 DNA is TGTGCCAGCAGCGACAGGGGTTTCCTCGGCTACACCTTC.

This clone was recorded once. This chain links TRBV14 with TRBJ2-3; D may be TRBD2 (7 bases). CDR1 is SGHDN and CDR2 is FVKESK in the germline V gene. The V and J ends lost 4 bases and 3 bases respectively, with 17 bases between them. The CDR3 totals 16 residues. As DNA, the CDR3 is TGTGCCAGCAGCCGCCTAGCGGAAGGGGGAACAGATACGCAGTATTTT. This gives the protein CASSRLAEGGTDTQYF. Filled out from reference TRBV14 and TRBJ2-3, the complete variable domain reads EAGVTQFPSHSVIEKGQTVTLRCDPISGHDNLYWYRRVMGKEIKFLLHFVKESKQDESGMPNNRFLAERTGGTYSTLKVQPAELEDSGVYFCASSRLAEGGTDTQYFGPGTRLTVL.

The chain recombines TRBV5-1 with TRBJ1-1; 12 nucleotides line up with TRBD1. The CDR3 spans 17 residues. CDR1 is SGHRS and CDR2 is YFSETQ in the germline V gene. The V segment lost 6 bases and the J segment 4 bases; nucleotides outside the gene matches: 13. This CDR3 reads CASTRQGQGAYGTEAFF. The CDR3 bases are TGCGCCAGCACCCGGCAGGGACAGGGGGCTTATGGCACTGAAGCTTTCTTT.

J is TRBJ2-6 and V is TRBV15; no clear D gene. V was cut by 5 bases and J by 0 bases, with 17 bases left in between. Looked up from germline, CDR1 is LNHNV and CDR2 is YYDKDF (reference sequence). This CDR3 region has 18 residues. In nucleotides, the CDR3 is TGTGCCACCAGCCAAGTCGGCAGGTGGGTCTCTGGGGCCAACGTCCTGACTTTC. It yields the protein CATSQVGRWVSGANVLTF.

The V call is TRBV5-4, the J call TRBJ2-1; 13 positions match TRBD2. The trim removed 2 bases at V and 12 bases at J, leaving 2 bases unmatched. This CDR3 has 13 residues. Germline assignment: CDR1 SGHNT and CDR2 YYREEE (reference sequence). CDR3 nucleotide sequence: TGTGCCAGCAGCTTAACTAGCGGGAGGGCGCAGTTCTTC. The encoded protein is CASSLTSGRAQFF.

V is TRBV10-1 and J is TRBJ2-2; possibly TRBD2 for D (5 bases). Germline assignment: CDR1 WNHNN and CDR2 SYGVQD (reference sequence). The CDR3 sequence is 16 residues long. Trimming took 8 bases from V and 0 from J, leaving 16 bases between them. The CDR3 bases are TGCGCCAGCTATCGGGTGGACTTCGCGAACACCGGGGAGCTGTTTTTT. Its protein is CASYRVDFANTGELFF.

This chain connects TRBV7-9 to TRBJ2-7; 10 positions match TRBD2. Trimming at V came to 0 bases and at J to 9 bases, leaving 8 bases not matched to a gene. The V gene's germline CDR1 is SEHNR and CDR2 FQNEAQ (reference sequence). This CDR3 has 15 amino acids. The chain's CDR3 is CASSLALAGDRAQYF. As DNA, the CDR3 is TGTGCCAGCAGCTTAGCCCTAGCGGGAGACAGGGCGCAGTACTTC.

This chain connects TRBV9 to TRBJ2-4; 10 bases agree with TRBD2. Germline CDR1 reads SGDLS; CDR2 reads YYNGEE. This CDR3 has 14 residues. The V segment lost 4 bases and the J segment 7 bases; nucleotides outside the gene matches: 5. The CDR3 DNA is TGTGCCAGCAGCCGAGCGGGAGGGGGGAACATTCAGTACTTC. Translated: CASSRAGGGNIQYF.

This chain uses TRBV18 with TRBJ2-1, with D possibly matching TRBD2 (5 bases). There are 15 residues in the CDR3. Trimming removed 2 bases from V and 0 bases from J, with 8 bases in between. The germline CDR1 and CDR2 sequences are KGHSH and LQKENI. The CDR3 nucleotides are TGTGCCAGCTCACCAGTTCGGGGCTCCTACAATGAGCAGTTCTTC. Amino acid sequence: CASSPVRGSYNEQFF.

The chain combines TRBV5-1 with TRBJ2-3; 10 nucleotides match TRBD2. The CDR3 contains 16 residues. CDR1 SGHRS and CDR2 YFSETQ come from the germline V gene. The ends lost 0 bases at V and 2 bases at J; junction bases unmatched: 3. For the CDR3, the DNA is TGCGCCAGCAGCTTGGCTAGCGGGAGTTTCACAGATACGCAGTATTTT. As protein: CASSLASGSFTDTQYF. Using reference TRBV5-1 and TRBJ2-3 for the parts outside the CDR3, the full variable domain is KAGVTQTPRYLIKTRGQQVTLSCSPISGHRSVSWYQQTPGQGLQFLFEYFSETQRNKGNFPGRFSGRQFSNSRSEMNVSTLELGDSALYLCASSLASGSFTDTQYFGPGTRLTVL.

The chain joins TRBV29-1 to TRBJ1-5; 11 positions agree with TRBD1. Unmatched junction bases numbered 4, after V lost 7 bases and J lost 5 bases. CDR1 is SQVTM and CDR2 is ANQGSEA in the germline V gene. The CDR3 totals 13 residues. The CDR3 coding sequence is TGCAGCGCTGCGGGACAGGGGGATCAGCCCCAGCATTTT. Its translation: CSAAGQGDQPQHF. The whole variable domain, filled in from reference TRBV29-1 and TRBJ1-5, reads SAVISQKPSRDICQRGTSLTIQCQVDSQVTMMFWYRQQPGQSLTLIATANQGSEATYESGFVIDKFPISRPNLTFSTLTVSNMSPEDSSIYLCSAAGQGDQPQHFGDGTRLSIL.

The chain carries TRBV2 and TRBJ2-1; TRBD1 might be the D (6 bases). This CDR3 has 12 amino acids. V shed 4 bases and J shed 6 bases, with 7 bases lying between them. From germline, CDR1 is SNHLY and CDR2 FYNNEI. CDR3 in DNA: TGTGCCAGCAGTGCAGGGGTCAATGAGCAGTTCTTC. This translates into CASSAGVNEQFF.

The chain carries TRBV19 and TRBJ1-1, with D perhaps TRBD1 (5 bases). Trimming cost V 5 bases and J 1 base, with 8 bases left between them. CDR3 length: 13 amino acids. Germline-derived CDR1 and CDR2 are LNHDA and SQIVND (reference sequence). This CDR3 is CASSFGGNTEAFF. The CDR3 nucleotides are TGTGCCAGTAGTTTCGGGGGGAACACTGAAGCTTTCTTT.

This chain connects TRBV5-1 to TRBJ1-4; the match to TRBD1 covers 7 bases. The V segment lost 4 bases and the J segment 7 bases; nucleotides outside the gene matches: 10. This CDR3 contains 15 residues. The germline V gene has CDR1 SGHRS and CDR2 YFSETQ. The CDR3 here is CASSGVGGPTEKLFF. Here the CDR3 DNA reads TGCGCCAGCAGCGGGGTAGGGGGCCCCACTGAAAAACTGTTTTTT.

This chain links TRBV29-1 with TRBJ1-2; D is unclear. The CDR3 spans 13 residues. Trimming cost V 7 bases and J 2 bases, with 14 bases left between them. Per the germline V gene, CDR1 is SQVTM and CDR2 is ANQGSEA. The CDR3 region is CSAREGINYGYTF. CDR3 nucleotides: TGCAGCGCCCGGGAAGGGATCAACTATGGCTACACCTTC.

The gene calls are TRBV6-6 and TRBJ2-5, with TRBD1 matching over 8 bases. CDR3 size: 14 residues. From germline, CDR1 is MNHNY and CDR2 SVGAGI (reference sequence). Losses at the gene ends were 3 bases for V and 1 base for J; bases not matched to a gene: 1. CDR3 nucleotides: TGTGCCAGCAGTTATGGGACAGGCCAAGAGACCCAGTACTTC. Protein: CASSYGTGQETQYF.

This sequence joins TRBV20-1 and TRBJ2-1; the match to TRBD2 covers 9 bases. The trim removed 3 bases at V and 5 bases at J, leaving 8 bases unmatched. Germline lookup yields CDR1 DFQATT and CDR2 SNEGSKA (reference sequence). The CDR3 sequence is 15 residues long. CDR3 nucleotide sequence: TGCAGTGCTAGTTTAGCGGGAGCGGTGGACAATGAGCAGTTCTTC. This sequence encodes CSASLAGAVDNEQFF.

The chain couples TRBV5-4 to TRBJ1-1; 7 bases agree with TRBD1. The V gene end was trimmed by 4 bases and the J gene end by 3 bases; junction bases not matched to a gene: 6. The CDR3 loop spans 14 amino acids. Germline V lookup: CDR1 SGHNT, CDR2 YYREEE (reference sequence). The CDR3 region is CASSGRDRYTEAFF. The CDR3 region has the DNA TGTGCCAGCAGCGGCCGGGACAGATACACTGAAGCTTTCTTT.

The gene calls are TRBV9 and TRBJ1-5; no firm D call. The CDR3 consists of 15 residues. The V and J ends lost 0 bases and 0 bases respectively, with 7 bases between them. Germline-derived CDR1 and CDR2 are SGDLS and YYNGEE. The chain's CDR3 is CASSVDGLSNQPQHF. Written as DNA, the CDR3 is TGTGCCAGCAGCGTAGATGGACTTAGCAATCAGCCCCAGCATTTT.

The rearrangement joins TRBV20-1 to TRBJ2-1, with 12 bases that match TRBD2. The V gene's germline CDR1 is DFQATT and CDR2 SNEGSKA (reference sequence). CDR3 length: 18 amino acids. V dropped 3 bases and J dropped 6; count of bases not matched to a gene: 15. CDR3 residues: CSASGVGLAGLRGNEQFF. The CDR3 region has the DNA TGCAGTGCTAGTGGTGTGGGACTAGCGGGTTTAAGGGGCAATGAGCAGTTCTTC.

The J gene is TRBJ1-1, the V gene TRBV5-6; D is unresolved. The germline V gene has CDR1 SGHDT and CDR2 YYEEEE. V was shortened by 0 bases and J by 7 bases, with 10 bases between the two germline ends. The length of the CDR3 is 13 residues. DNA for the CDR3: TGTGCCAGCAGCTTGGGTTGGCCTCTTGAAGCTTTCTTT. Protein product: CASSLGWPLEAFF.